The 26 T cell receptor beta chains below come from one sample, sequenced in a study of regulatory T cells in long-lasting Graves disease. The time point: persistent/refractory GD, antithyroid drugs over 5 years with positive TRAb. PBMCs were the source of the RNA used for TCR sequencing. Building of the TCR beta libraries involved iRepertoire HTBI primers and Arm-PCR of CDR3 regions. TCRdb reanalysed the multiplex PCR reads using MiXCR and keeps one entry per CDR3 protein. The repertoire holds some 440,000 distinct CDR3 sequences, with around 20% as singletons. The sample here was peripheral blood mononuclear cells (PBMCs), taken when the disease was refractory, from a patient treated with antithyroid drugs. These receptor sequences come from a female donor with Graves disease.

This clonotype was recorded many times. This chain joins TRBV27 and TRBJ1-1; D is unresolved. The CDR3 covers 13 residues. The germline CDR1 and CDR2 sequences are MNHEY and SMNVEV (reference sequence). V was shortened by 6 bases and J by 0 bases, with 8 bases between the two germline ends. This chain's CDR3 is CASSSKVNTEAFF. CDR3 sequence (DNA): TGTGCCAGCAGCTCCAAGGTGAACACTGAAGCTTTCTTT.

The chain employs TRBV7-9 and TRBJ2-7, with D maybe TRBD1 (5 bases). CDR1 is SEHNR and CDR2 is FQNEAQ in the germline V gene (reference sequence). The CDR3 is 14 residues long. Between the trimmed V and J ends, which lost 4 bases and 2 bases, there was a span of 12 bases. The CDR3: CASSSPTDPYEQYF. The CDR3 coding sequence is TGTGCCAGCAGCTCCCCGACAGATCCCTACGAGCAGTACTTC.

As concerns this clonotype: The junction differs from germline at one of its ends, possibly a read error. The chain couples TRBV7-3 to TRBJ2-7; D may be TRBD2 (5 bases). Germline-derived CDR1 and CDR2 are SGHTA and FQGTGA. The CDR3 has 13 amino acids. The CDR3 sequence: CASSLSGPYGQYF. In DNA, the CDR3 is TGTGCCAGCAGCTTAAGCGGGCCCTACGGGCAGTACTTC.

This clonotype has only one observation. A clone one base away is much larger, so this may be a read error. CDR3 nucleotide sequence: TGTGCCAGCAGTTTAGATGGGCATGGAATCGGTTCACCCCTCCACTTT. This encodes CASSLDGHGIGSPLHF. The gene calls are TRBV12-3 or TRBV12-4 and TRBJ1-6; D call uncertain. The CDR3 runs 16 residues. V lost 1 base and J 9 bases, leaving 16 bases between the germline ends.

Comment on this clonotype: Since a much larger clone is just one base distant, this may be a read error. The CDR3, as DNA: TGTGCCAGCAGTATGTCGGGGGGCTACGAGCAGTACTTC. Translated: CASSMSGGYEQYF. The genes are TRBV6-2 or TRBV6-3 and TRBJ2-7; TRBD2 aligns across 7 bases. CDR3 length: 13 amino acids. From germline, CDR1 is MNHEY and CDR2 SVGEGT. After removal of 5 bases from V and 3 bases from J, the junction contained 4 bases not matched to a gene.

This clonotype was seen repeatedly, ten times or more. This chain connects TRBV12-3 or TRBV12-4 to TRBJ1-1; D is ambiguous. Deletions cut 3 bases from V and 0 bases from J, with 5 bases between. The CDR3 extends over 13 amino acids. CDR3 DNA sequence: TGTGCCAGCAGTTTTGAAGTGAACACTGAAGCTTTCTTT. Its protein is CASSFEVNTEAFF.

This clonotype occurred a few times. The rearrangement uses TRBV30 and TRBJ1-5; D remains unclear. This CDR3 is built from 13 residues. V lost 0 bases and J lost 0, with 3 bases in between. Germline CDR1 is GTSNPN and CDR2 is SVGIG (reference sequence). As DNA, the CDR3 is TGTGCCTGGAGTGTAAATAGCAATCAGCCCCAGCATTTT. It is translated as CAWSVNSNQPQHF. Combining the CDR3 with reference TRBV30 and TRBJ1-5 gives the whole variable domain SQTIHQWPATLVQPVGSPLSLECTVEGTSNPNLYWYRQAAGRGLQLLFYSVGIGQISSEVPQNLSASRPQDRQFILSSKKLLLSDSGFYLCAWSVNSNQPQHFGDGTRLSIL.

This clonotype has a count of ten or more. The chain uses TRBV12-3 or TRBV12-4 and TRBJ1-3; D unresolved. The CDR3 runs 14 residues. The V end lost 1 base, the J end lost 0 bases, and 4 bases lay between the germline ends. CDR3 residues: CASSLGVSGNTIYF. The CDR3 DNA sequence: TGTGCCAGCAGTTTAGGAGTCTCTGGAAACACCATATATTTT.

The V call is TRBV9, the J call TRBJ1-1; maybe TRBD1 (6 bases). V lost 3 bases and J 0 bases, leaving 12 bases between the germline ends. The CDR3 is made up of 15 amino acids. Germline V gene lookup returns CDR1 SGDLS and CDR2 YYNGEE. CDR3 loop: CASSGKGGMNTEAFF. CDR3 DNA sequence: TGTGCCAGCAGCGGGAAGGGGGGAATGAACACTGAAGCTTTCTTT.

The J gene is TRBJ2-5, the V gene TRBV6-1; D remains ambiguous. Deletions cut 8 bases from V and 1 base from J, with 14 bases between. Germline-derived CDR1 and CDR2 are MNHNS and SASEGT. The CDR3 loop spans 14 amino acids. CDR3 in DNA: TGTGCCAGCTTCGGGCAGGCGTTCCAAGAGACCCAGTACTTC. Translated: CASFGQAFQETQYF.

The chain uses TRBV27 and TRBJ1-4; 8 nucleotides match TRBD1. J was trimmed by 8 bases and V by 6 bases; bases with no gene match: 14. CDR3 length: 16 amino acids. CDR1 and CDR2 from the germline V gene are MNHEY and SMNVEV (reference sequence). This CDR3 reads CASRPEVRGRREKLFF. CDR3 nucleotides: TGTGCCAGCAGACCAGAGGTCAGGGGGCGAAGAGAAAAACTGTTTTTT.

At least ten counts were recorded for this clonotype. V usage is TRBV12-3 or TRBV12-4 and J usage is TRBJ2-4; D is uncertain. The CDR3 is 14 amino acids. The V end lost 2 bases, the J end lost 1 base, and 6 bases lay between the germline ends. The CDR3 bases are TGTGCCAGCAGTTTATATGGGGCCAAAAACATTCAGTACTTC. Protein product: CASSLYGAKNIQYF.

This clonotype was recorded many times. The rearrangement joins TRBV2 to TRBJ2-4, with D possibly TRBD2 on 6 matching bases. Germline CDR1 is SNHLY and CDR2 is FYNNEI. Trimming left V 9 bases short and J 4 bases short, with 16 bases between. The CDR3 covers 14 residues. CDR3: CARSGGAGKNIQYF. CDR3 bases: TGTGCCAGATCAGGCGGGGCTGGAAAAAACATTCAGTACTTC. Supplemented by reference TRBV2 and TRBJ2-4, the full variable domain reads EPEVTQTPSHQVTQMGQEVILRCVPISNHLYFYWYRQILGQKVEFLVSFYNNEISEKSEIFDDQFSVERPDGSNFTLKIRSTKLEDSAMYFCARSGGAGKNIQYFGAGTRLSVL.

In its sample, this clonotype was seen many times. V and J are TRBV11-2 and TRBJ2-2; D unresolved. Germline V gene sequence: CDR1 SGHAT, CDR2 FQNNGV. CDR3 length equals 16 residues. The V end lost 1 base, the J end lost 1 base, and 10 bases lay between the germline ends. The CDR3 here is CASSLGQRLNTGELFF. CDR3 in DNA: TGTGCCAGCAGCTTAGGTCAGCGATTGAACACCGGGGAGCTGTTTTTT. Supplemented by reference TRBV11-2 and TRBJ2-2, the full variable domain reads EAGVAQSPRYKIIEKRQSVAFWCNPISGHATLYWYQQILGQGPKLLIQFQNNGVVDDSQLPKDRFSAERLKGVDSTLKIQPAKLEDSAVYLCASSLGQRLNTGELFFGEGSRLTVL.

The DNA of the CDR3 is TGTGCCAGCAGTTACTCCAAGATCAGGGCCGAGAACACTGAAGCTTTCTTT. This sequence encodes CASSYSKIRAENTEAFF. The rearrangement joins TRBV6-9 to TRBJ1-1, with D maybe TRBD1 (5 bases). Germline V gene data show CDR1 as MNHGY and CDR2 as SVAAGI. There are 17 residues in the CDR3. Trimming removed 3 bases from V and 1 base from J, with 18 bases in between.

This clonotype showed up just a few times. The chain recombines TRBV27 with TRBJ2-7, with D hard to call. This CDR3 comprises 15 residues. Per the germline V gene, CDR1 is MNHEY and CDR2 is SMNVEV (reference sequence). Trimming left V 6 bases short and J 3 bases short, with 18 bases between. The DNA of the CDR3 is TGTGCCAGCAGGCCAAATCCTTTGTACGACTACGAGCAGTACTTC. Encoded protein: CASRPNPLYDYEQYF.

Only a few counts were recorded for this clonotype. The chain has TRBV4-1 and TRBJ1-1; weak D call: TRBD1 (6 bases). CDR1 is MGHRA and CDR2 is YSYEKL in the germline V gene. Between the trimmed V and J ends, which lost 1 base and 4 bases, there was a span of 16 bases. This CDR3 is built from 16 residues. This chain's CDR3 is CASSQVAGTLGTEAFF. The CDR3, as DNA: TGCGCCAGCAGCCAAGTTGCCGGGACACTCGGCACTGAAGCTTTCTTT.

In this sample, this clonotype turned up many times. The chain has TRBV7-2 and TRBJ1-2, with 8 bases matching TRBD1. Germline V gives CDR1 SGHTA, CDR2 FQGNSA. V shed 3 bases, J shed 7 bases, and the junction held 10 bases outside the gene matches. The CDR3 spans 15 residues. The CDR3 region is CASSLSRQGTSGYTF. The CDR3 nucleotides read TGTGCCAGCAGCTTGAGCCGACAGGGGACTTCTGGCTACACCTTC.

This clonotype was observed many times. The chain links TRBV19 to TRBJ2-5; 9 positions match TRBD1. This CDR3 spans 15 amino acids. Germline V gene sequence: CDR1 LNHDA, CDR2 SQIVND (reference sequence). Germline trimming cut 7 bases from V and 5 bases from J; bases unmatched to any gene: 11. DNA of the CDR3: TGTGCCAGTACTCTCTCTGGGACAGGGTACGAGACCCAGTACTTC. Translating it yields CASTLSGTGYETQYF. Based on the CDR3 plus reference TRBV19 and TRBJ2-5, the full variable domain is DGGITQSPKYLFRKEGQNVTLSCEQNLNHDAMYWYRQDPGQGLRLIYYSQIVNDFQKGDIAEGYSVSREKKESFPLTVTSAQKNPTAFYLCASTLSGTGYETQYFGPGTRLLVL.

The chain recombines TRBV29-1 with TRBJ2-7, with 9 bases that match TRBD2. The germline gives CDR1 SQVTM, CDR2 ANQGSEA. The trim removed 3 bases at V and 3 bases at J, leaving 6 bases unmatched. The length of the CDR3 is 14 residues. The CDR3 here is CSVDAGGPGYEQYF. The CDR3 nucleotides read TGCAGCGTTGACGCGGGAGGGCCTGGCTACGAGCAGTACTTC.

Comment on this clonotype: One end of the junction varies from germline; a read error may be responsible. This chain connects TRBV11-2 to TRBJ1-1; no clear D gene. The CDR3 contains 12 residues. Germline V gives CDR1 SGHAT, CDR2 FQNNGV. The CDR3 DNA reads TGTGTCAGCAGCTTATGGGACACTGAAGCTTTCTTT. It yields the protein CVSSLWDTEAFF.

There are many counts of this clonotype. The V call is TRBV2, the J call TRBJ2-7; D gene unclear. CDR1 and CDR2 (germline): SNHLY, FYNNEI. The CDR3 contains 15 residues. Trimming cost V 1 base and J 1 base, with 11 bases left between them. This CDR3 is CASSEGRRPSYEQYF. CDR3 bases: TGTGCCAGCAGTGAAGGTAGGAGACCTTCCTACGAGCAGTACTTC.

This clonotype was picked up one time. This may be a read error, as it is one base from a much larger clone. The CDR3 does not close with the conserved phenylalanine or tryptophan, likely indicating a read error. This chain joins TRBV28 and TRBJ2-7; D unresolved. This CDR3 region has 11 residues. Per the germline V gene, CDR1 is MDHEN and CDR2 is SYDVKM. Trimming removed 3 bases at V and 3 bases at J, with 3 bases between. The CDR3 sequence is CASSFLYEQYS. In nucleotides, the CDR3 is TGTGCCAGCAGTTTCCTCTACGAGCAGTACTCC.

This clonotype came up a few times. The chain's CDR3 is CASSSFRTVELNTEAFF. CDR3 DNA sequence: TGTGCCAGCAGCTCATTTCGGACAGTCGAACTTAACACTGAAGCTTTCTTT. V and J are TRBV7-9 and TRBJ1-1; tentatively, D is TRBD1 (6 bases). Germline assignment: CDR1 SEHNR and CDR2 FQNEAQ (reference sequence). The CDR3 sequence is 17 residues long. V was shortened by 4 bases and J by 2 bases, with 20 bases between the two germline ends.

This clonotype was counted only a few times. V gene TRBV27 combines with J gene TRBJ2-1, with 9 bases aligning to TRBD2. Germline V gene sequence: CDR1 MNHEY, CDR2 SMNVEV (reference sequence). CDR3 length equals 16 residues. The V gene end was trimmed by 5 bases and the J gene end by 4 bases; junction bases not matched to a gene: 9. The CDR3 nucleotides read TGTGCCAGCAGTATTCGAGTAGCGGGAGTGTACAATGAGCAGTTCTTC. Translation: CASSIRVAGVYNEQFF.

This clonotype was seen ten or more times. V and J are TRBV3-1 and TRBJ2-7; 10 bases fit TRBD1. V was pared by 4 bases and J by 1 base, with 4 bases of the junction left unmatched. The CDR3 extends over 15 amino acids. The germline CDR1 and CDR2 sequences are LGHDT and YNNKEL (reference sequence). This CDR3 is CASSRGQGVSYEQYF. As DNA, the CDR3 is TGTGCCAGCAGCCGAGGACAGGGGGTATCCTACGAGCAGTACTTC.